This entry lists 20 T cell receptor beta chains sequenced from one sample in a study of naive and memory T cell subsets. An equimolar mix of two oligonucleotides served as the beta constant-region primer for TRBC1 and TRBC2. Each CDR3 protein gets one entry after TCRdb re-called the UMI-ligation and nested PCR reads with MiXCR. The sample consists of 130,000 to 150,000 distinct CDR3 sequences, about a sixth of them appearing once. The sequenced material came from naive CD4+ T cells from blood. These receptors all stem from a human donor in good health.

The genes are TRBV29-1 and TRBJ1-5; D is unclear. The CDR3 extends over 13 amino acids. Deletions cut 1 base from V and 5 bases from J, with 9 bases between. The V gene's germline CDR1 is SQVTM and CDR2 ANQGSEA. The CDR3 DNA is TGCAGCGTTGAAGCCGGGGAAGATCAGCCCCAGCATTTT. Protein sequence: CSVEAGEDQPQHF. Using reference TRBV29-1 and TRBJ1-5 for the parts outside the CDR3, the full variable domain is SAVISQKPSRDICQRGTSLTIQCQVDSQVTMMFWYRQQPGQSLTLIATANQGSEATYESGFVIDKFPISRPNLTFSTLTVSNMSPEDSSIYLCSVEAGEDQPQHFGDGTRLSIL.

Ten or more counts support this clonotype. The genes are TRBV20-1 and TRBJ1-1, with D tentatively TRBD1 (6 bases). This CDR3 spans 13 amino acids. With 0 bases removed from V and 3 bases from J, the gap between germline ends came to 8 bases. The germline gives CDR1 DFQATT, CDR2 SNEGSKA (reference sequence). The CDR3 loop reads CSARDPGDTEAFF. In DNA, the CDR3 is TGCAGTGCTAGAGACCCAGGGGACACTGAAGCTTTCTTT.

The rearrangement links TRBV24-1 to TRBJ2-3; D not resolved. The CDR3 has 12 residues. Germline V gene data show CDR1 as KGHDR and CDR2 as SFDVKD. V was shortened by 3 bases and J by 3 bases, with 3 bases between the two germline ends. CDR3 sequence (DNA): TGTGCCACCAGTGATCAGACAGATACGCAGTATTTT. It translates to CATSDQTDTQYF.

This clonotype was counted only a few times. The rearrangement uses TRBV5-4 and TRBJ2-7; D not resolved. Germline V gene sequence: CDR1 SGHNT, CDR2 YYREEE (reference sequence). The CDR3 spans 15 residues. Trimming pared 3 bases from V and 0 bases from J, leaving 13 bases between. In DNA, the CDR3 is TGTGCCAGCAGCTGGGGAACGGCAAGCTCCTACGAGCAGTACTTC. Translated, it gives CASSWGTASSYEQYF.

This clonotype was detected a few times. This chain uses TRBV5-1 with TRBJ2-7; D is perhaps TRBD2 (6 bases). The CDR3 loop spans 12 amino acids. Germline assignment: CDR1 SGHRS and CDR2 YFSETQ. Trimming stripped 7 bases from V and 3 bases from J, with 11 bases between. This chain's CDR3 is CASGGDHYEQYF. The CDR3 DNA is TGCGCCAGCGGAGGGGACCACTACGAGCAGTACTTC. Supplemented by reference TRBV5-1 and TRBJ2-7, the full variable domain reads KAGVTQTPRYLIKTRGQQVTLSCSPISGHRSVSWYQQTPGQGLQFLFEYFSETQRNKGNFPGRFSGRQFSNSRSEMNVSTLELGDSALYLCASGGDHYEQYFGPGTRLTVT.

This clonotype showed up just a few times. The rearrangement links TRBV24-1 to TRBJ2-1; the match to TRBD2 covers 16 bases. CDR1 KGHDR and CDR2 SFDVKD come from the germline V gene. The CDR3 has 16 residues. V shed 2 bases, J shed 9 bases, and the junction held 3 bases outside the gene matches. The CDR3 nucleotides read TGTGCCACCAGTGATTCGGGACTAGCGGGAGGGATTGAGCAGTTCTTC. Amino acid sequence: CATSDSGLAGGIEQFF.

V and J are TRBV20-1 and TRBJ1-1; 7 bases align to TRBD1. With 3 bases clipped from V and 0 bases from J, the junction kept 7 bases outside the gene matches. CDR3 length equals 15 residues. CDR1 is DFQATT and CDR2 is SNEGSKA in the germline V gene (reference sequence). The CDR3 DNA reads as TGCAGTGCTAGGAGGAAGGGACAGTTGAACACTGAAGCTTTCTTT. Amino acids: CSARRKGQLNTEAFF.

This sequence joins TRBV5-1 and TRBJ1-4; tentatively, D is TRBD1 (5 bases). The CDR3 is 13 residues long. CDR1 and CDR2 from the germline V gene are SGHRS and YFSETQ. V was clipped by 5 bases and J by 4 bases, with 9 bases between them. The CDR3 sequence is CASSMGDNEKLFF. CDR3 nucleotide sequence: TGCGCCAGCAGTATGGGGGATAATGAAAAACTGTTTTTT.

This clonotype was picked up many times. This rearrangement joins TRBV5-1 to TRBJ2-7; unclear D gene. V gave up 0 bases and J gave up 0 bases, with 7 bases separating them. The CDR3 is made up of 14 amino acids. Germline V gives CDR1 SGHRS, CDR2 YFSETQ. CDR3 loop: CASSLAGSSYEQYF. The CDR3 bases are TGCGCCAGCAGCTTGGCAGGCAGCTCCTACGAGCAGTACTTC.

The CDR3 DNA reads TGTGCCAGCAGCCGTAGGGGGGGTAATCAGCCCCAGCATTTT. Protein sequence: CASSRRGGNQPQHF. The J gene is TRBJ1-5, the V gene TRBV7-9, with a tentative D call TRBD1 (6 bases). Per germline, CDR1 SEHNR and CDR2 FQNEAQ (reference sequence). V was pared by 5 bases and J by 4 bases, with 12 bases between. This CDR3 has 14 amino acids. The variable domain in full, with the rest retrieved from reference TRBV7-9 and TRBJ1-5, is DTGVSQNPRHKITKRGQNVTFRCDPISEHNRLYWYRQTLGQGPEFLTYFQNEAQLEKSRLLSDRFSAERPKGSFSTLEIQRTEQGDSAMYLCASSRRGGNQPQHFGDGTRLSIL.

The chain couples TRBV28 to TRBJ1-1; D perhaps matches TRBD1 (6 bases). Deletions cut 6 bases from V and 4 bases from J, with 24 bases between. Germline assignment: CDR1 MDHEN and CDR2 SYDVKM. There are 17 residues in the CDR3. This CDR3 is CASSEEGQGWAGTEAFF. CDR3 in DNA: TGTGCCAGCAGCGAAGAAGGCCAGGGGTGGGCGGGCACTGAAGCTTTCTTT.

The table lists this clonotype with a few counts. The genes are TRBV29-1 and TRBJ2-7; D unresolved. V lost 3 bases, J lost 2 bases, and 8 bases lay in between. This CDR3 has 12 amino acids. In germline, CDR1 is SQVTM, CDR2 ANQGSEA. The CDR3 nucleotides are TGCAGCGTTGAGTTCAGTCCCTACGAGCAGTACTTC. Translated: CSVEFSPYEQYF.

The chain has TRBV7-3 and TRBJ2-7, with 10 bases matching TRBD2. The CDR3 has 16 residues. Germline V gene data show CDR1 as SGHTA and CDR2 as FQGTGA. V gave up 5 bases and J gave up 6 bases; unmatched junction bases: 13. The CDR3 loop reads CASSPSAASGRSEQYF. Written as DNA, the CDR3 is TGTGCCAGCAGCCCTAGTGCGGCTAGCGGGAGAAGCGAGCAGTACTTC.

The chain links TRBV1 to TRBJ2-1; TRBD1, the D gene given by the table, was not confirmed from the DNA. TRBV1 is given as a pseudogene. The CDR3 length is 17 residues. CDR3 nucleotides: TGCACCAGCAGCCAAGGTCCGGTCGCGGGGAGCTACAATGAGCAGTTCTTC. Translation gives CTSSQGPVAGSYNEQFF.

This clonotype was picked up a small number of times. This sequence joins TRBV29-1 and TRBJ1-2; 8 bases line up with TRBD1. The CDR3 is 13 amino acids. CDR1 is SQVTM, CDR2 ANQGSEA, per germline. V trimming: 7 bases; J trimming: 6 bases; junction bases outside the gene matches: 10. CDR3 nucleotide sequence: TGCAGCGCAGAACAGGGGGGGAAAAATGGCTACACCTTC. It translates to CSAEQGGKNGYTF.

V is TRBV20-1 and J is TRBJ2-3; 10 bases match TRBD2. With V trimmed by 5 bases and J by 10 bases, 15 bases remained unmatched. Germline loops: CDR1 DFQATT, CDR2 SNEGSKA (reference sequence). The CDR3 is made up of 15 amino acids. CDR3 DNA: TGCAGTGCTGAGTTTGGGACTAGCGCATCCTTTGCGCAGTATTTT. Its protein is CSAEFGTSASFAQYF.

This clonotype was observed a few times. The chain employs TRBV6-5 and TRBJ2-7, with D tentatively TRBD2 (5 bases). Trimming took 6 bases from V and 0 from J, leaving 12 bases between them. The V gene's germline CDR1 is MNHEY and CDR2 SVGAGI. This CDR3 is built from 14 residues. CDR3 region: CASSRGRLSYEQYF. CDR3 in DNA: TGTGCCAGCAGCCGGGGTCGCCTCTCCTACGAGCAGTACTTC.

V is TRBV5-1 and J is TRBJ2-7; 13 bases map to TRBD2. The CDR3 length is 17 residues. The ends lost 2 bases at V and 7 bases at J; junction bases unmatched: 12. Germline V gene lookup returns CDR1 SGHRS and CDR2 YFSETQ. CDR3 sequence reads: CASSFTARTSGSGEQYF. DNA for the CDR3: TGCGCCAGCAGCTTTACGGCGCGGACTAGCGGGAGTGGGGAGCAGTACTTC.

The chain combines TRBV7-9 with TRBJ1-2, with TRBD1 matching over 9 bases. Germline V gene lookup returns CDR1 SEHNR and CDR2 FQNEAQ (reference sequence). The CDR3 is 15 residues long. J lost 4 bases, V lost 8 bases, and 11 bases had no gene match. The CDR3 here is CASEPNTGGSYGYTF. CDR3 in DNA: TGTGCCAGCGAACCTAATACAGGGGGCTCCTATGGCTACACCTTC.

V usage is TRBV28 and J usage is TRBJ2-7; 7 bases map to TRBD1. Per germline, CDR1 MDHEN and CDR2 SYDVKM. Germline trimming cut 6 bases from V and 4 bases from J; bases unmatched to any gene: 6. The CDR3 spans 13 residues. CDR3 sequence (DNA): TGTGCCAGCAGCTCCCACAGGGGTTACGAGCAGTACTTC. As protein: CASSSHRGYEQYF.